The rows below give T cell receptor beta chains drawn from one sample of a study of blood T cell repertoires in COVID-19. Produced via immunoSEQ multiplex PCR; TCRdb's table is partial and in-frame only. Of some 120,000 clones listed, 85% are singletons. The sample was peripheral blood. The receptors were gathered from a human donor in a cohort sampled during active COVID-19. Each CDR3 is given without its conserved first and last residue.

cdr3_length: 13; v_call: TRBV27; cdr3_aa: ASSPTAGLGQPQH
cdr3_length: 11; v_call: TRBV6-2/TRBV6-3; cdr3_aa: ASSYQGHETQY
cdr3_length: 10; v_call: TRBV20-1; cdr3_aa: SASLTIDTQY
cdr3_length: 14; v_call: TRBV7-2; cdr3_aa: ASSLSGTGRGQPQH
cdr3_length: 13; v_call: TRBV5-6; cdr3_aa: ASRSGHYPSYEQY
cdr3_length: 10; v_call: TRBV30; cdr3_aa: AWSTTGEKLF
cdr3_length: 15; v_call: TRBV5-8; cdr3_aa: ASSLKWDSSRDYGYT
cdr3_length: 14; v_call: TRBV9; cdr3_aa: ASSVASSGAYNEQF
cdr3_length: 12; v_call: TRBV5-1; cdr3_aa: ASSLFSDQETQY
cdr3_length: 11; v_call: TRBV3-1/TRBV3-2; cdr3_aa: ASRGQGYGELF
cdr3_length: 11; v_call: TRBV12-3/TRBV12-4; cdr3_aa: ASSPLMSGELF
cdr3_length: 13; v_call: TRBV3-1/TRBV3-2; cdr3_aa: ASSQGKIGGTEAF
cdr3_length: 14; v_call: TRBV6-1; cdr3_aa: ASSEDLPGLVQTQY
cdr3_length: 14; v_call: TRBV19; cdr3_aa: ASSEGGQNSNQPQH
cdr3_length: 11; v_call: TRBV12-3/TRBV12-4; cdr3_aa: ASSRTSSGELF
cdr3_length: 13; v_call: TRBV7-3; cdr3_aa: ASSLPGRSGGELF
cdr3_length: 13; v_call: TRBV6-6; cdr3_aa: ASSYSGGAKETQY
cdr3_length: 14; v_call: TRBV6-4; cdr3_aa: ASSESGGRPPGELF
cdr3_length: 13; v_call: TRBV6-2/TRBV6-3; cdr3_aa: ASSYPGLGDTEAF
cdr3_length: 12; v_call: TRBV11-3; cdr3_aa: ASSLDPRGGEQY
cdr3_length: 10; v_call: TRBV30; cdr3_aa: AWQGAGYEQF
cdr3_length: 14; v_call: TRBV11-3; cdr3_aa: ASSQTSGRINNEQF